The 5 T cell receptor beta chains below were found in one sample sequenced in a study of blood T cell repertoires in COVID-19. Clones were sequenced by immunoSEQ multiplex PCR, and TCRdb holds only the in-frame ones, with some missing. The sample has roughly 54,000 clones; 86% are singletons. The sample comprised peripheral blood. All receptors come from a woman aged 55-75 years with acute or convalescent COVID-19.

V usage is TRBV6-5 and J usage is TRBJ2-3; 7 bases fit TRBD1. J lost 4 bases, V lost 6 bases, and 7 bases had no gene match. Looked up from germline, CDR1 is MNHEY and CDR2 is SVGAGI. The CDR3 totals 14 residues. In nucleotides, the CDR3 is TGTGCCAGCAGAAGACAGGGCTCGCCAGATACGCAGTATTTT. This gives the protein CASRRQGSPDTQYF.

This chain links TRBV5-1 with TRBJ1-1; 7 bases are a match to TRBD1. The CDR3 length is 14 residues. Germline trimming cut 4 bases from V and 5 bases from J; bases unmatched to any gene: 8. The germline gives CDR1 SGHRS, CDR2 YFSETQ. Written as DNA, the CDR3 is TGCGCCAGCAGCCCTATCCTGACAGGGACTGAAGCTTTCTTT. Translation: CASSPILTGTEAFF.

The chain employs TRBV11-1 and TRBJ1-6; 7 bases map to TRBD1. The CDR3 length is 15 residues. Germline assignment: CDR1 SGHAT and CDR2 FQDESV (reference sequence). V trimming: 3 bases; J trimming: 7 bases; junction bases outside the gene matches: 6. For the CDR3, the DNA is TGTGCCAGCAGCTTGACAGACAGGGAGAATTCACCCCTCCACTTT. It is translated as CASSLTDRENSPLHF.

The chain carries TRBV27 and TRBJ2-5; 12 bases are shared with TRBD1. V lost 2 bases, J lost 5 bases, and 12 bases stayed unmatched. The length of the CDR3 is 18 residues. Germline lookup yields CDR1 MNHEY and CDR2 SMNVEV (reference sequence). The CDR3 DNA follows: TGTGCCAGCAGTTTAGGAGCGGGACAGGGGGCCCTGAGCGAGACCCAGTACTTC. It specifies CASSLGAGQGALSETQYF.

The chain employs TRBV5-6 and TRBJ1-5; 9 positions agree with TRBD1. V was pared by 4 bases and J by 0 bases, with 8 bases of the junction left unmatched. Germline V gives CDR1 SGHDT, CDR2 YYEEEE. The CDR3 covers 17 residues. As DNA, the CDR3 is TGTGCCAGCAGCGCGGCCGGGACAGGGTATAGCAATCAGCCCCAGCATTTT. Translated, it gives CASSAAGTGYSNQPQHF.